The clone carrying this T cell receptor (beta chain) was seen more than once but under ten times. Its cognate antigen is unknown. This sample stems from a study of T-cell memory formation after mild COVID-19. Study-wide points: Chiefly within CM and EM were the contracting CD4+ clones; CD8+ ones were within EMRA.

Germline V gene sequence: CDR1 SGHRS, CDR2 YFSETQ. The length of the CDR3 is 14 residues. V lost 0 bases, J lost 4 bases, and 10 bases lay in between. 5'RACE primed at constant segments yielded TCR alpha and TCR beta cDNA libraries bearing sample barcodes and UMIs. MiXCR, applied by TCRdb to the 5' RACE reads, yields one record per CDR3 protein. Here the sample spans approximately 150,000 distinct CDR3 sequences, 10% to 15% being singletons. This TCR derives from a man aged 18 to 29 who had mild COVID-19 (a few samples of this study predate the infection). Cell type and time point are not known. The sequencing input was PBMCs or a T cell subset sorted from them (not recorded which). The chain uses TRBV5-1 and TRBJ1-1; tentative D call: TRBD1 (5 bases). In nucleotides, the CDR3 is TGCGCCAGCAGCTTGGTGGGGGGTGGCACTGAAGCTTTCTTT. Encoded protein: CASSLVGGGTEAFF.